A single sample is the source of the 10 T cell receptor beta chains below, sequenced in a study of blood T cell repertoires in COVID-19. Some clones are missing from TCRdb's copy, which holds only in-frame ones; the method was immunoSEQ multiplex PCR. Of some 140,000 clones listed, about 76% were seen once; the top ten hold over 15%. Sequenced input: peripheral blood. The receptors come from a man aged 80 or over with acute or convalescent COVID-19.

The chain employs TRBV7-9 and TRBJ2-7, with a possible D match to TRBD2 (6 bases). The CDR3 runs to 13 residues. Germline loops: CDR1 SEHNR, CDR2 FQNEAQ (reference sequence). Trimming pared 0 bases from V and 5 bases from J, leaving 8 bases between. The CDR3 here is CASSLARGDEQYF. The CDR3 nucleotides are TGTGCCAGCAGCTTAGCGCGGGGCGACGAGCAGTACTTC.

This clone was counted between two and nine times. CDR3 region: CASSWDTFSYGYTF. DNA for the CDR3: TGTGCCAGCAGTTGGGACACCTTTAGCTATGGCTACACCTTC. The J gene is TRBJ1-2, the V gene TRBV6-5; D perhaps matches TRBD1 (6 bases). Germline CDR1 is MNHEY and CDR2 is SVGAGI. Trimming pared 4 bases from V and 4 bases from J, leaving 13 bases between. The CDR3 consists of 14 residues.

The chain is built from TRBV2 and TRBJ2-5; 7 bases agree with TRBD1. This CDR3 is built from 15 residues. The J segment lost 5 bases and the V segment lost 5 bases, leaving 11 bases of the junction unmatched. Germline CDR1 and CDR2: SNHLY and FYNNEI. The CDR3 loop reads CASSKTGLSSETQYF. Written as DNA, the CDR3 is TGTGCCAGCAGTAAGACAGGGTTATCTTCGGAGACCCAGTACTTC.

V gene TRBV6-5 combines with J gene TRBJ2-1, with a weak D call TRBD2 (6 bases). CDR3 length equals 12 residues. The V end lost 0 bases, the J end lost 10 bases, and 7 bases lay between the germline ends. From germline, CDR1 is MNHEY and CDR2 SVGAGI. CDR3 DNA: TGTGCCAGCAGTTACTCTGGACTAGAGCAGTTCTTC. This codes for CASSYSGLEQFF.

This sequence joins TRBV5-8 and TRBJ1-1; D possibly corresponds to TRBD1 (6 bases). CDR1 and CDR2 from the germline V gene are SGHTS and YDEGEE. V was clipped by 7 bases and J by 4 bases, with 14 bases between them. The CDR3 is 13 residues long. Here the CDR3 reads CASGGQGLTEAFF. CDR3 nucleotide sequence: TGTGCCAGCGGCGGCCAGGGGCTCACTGAAGCTTTCTTT.

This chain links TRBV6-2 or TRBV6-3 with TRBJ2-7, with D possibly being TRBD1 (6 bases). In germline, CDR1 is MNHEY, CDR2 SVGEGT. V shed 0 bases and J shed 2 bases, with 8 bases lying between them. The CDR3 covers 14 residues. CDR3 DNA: TGTGCCAGCAGTTACTCGGACAGAACCTACGAGCAGTACTTC. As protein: CASSYSDRTYEQYF.

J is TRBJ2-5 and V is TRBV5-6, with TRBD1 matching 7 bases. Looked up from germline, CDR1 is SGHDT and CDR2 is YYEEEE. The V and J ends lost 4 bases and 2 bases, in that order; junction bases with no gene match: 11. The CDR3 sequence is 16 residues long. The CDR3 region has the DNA TGTGCCAGCAGCCTATTACCGGGACAGCAGCAAGAGACCCAGTACTTC. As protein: CASSLLPGQQQETQYF.

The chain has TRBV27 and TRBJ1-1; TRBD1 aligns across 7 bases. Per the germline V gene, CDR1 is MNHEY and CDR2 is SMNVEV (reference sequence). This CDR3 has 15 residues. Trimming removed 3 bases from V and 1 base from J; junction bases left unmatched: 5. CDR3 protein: CASSFDRVRNTEAFF. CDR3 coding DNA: TGTGCCAGCAGTTTCGACAGGGTTCGGAACACTGAAGCTTTCTTT.

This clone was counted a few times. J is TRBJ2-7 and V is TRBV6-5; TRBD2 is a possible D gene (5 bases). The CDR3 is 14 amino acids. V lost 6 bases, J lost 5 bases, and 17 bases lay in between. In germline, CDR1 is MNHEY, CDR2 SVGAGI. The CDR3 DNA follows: TGTGCCAGCAGCCTAGCCGCCCCTCAGGACGAGCAGTACTTC. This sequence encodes CASSLAAPQDEQYF.

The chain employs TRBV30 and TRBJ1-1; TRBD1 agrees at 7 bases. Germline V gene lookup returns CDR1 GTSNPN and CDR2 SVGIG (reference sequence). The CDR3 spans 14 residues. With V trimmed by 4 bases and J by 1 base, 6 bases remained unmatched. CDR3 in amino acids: CAWKNRGPNTEAFF. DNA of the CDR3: TGTGCCTGGAAAAACAGGGGCCCGAACACTGAAGCTTTCTTT.